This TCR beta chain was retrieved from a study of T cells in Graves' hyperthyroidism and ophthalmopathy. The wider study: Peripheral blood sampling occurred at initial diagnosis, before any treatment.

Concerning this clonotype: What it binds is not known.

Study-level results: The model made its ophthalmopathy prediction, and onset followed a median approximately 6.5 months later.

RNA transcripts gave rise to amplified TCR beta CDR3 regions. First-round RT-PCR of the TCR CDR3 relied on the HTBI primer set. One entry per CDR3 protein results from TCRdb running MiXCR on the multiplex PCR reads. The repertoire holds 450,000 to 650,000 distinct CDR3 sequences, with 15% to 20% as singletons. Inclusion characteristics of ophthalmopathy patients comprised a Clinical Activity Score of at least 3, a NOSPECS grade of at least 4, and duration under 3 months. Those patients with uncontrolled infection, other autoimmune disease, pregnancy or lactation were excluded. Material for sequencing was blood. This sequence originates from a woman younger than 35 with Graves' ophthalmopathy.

The CDR3 loop reads CASSYSTGTQYF. As DNA, the CDR3 is TGTGCCAGCAGTTACTCGACAGGGACCCAGTACTTC. The chain combines TRBV6-5 with TRBJ2-5, with D tentatively TRBD1 (6 bases). The V and J ends lost 0 bases and 7 bases respectively, with 6 bases between them. The CDR3 has 12 residues. In germline, CDR1 is MNHEY, CDR2 SVGAGI.